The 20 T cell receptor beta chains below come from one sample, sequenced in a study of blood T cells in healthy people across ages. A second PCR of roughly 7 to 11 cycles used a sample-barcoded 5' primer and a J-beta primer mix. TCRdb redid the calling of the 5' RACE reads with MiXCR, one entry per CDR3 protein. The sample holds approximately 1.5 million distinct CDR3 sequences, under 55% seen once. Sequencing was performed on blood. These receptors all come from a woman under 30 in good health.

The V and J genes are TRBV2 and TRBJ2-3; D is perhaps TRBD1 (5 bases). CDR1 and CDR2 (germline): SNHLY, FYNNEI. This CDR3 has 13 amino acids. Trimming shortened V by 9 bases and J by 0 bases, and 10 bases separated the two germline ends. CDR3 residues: CARGPPSTDTQYF. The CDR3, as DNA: TGTGCCAGGGGGCCTCCTAGCACAGATACGCAGTATTTT.

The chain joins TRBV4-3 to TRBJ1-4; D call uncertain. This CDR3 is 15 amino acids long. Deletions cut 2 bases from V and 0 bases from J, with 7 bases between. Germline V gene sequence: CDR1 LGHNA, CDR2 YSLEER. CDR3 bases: TGCGCCAGCAGCCAATCAACCTCAACTAATGAAAAACTGTTTTTT. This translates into CASSQSTSTNEKLFF.

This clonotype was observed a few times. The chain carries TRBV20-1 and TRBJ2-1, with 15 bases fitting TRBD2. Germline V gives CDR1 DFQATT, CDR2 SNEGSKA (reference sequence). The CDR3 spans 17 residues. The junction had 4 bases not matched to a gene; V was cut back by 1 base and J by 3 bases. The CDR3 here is CSARGTSGRASYNEQFF. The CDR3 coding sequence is TGCAGTGCTAGAGGGACTAGCGGGAGGGCCAGCTACAATGAGCAGTTCTTC.

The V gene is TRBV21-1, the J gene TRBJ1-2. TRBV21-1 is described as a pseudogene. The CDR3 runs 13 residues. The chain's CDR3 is CASGKTEPYGYTF. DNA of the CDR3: TGTGCCAGCGGCAAAACGGAGCCATATGGCTACACCTTC.

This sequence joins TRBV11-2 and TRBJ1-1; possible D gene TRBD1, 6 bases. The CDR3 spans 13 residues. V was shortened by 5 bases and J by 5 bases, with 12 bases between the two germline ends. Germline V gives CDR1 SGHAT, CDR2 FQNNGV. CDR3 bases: TGTGCCAGCAGCCCCCCGACAGGTACTGAAGCTTTCTTT. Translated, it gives CASSPPTGTEAFF. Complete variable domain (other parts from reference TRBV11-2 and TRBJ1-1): EAGVAQSPRYKIIEKRQSVAFWCNPISGHATLYWYQQILGQGPKLLIQFQNNGVVDDSQLPKDRFSAERLKGVDSTLKIQPAKLEDSAVYLCASSPPTGTEAFFGQGTRLTVV.

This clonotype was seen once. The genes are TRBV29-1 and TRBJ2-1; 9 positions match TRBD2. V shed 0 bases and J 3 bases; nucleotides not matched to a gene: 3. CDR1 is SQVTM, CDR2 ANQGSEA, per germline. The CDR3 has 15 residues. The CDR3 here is CSVEDLAGFYNEQFF. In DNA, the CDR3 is TGCAGCGTTGAAGATCTAGCGGGGTTCTACAATGAGCAGTTCTTC.

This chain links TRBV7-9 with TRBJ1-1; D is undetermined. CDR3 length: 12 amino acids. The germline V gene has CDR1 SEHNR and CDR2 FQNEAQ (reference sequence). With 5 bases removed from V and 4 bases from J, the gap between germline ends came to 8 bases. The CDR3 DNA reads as TGTGCCAGCAGCACAATCCTCACTGAAGCTTTCTTT. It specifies CASSTILTEAFF.

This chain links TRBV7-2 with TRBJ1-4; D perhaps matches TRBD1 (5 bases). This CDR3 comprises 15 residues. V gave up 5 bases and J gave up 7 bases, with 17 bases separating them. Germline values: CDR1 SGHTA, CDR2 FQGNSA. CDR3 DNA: TGTGCCAGCAGCCCCGTGACAGCAAGCGGTGAAAAACTGTTTTTT. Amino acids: CASSPVTASGEKLFF.

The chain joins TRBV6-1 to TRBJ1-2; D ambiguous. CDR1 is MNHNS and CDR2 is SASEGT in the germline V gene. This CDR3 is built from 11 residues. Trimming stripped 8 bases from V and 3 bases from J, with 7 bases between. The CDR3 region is CASGLDYGYTF. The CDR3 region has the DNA TGTGCCAGCGGTCTCGACTATGGCTACACCTTC.

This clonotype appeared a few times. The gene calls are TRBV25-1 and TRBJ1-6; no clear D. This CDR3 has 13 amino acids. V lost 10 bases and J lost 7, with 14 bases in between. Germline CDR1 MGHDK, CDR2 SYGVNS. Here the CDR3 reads CATSDPFNSPLHF. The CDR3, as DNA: TGTGCCACTTCTGATCCTTTCAATTCACCCCTCCACTTT.

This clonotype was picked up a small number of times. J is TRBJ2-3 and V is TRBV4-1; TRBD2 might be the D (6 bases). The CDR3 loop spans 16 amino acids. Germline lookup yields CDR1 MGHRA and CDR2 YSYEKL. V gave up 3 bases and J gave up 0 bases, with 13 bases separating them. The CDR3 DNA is TGCGCCAGCAGCCAGGGGGTAGCGGAGAGCACAGATACGCAGTATTTT. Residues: CASSQGVAESTDTQYF.

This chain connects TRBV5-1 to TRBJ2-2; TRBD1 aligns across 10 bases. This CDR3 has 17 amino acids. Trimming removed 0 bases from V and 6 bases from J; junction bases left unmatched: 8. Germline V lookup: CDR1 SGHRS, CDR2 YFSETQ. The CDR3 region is CASSLDIWDRGAGELFF. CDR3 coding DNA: TGCGCCAGCAGCTTGGACATTTGGGACAGGGGTGCCGGGGAGCTGTTTTTT.

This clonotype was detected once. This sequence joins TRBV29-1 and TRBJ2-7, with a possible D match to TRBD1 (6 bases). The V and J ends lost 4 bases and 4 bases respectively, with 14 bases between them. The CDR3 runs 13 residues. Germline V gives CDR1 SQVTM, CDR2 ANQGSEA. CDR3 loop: CSVVQGPGYEQYF. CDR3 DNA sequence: TGCAGCGTTGTTCAGGGGCCGGGGTACGAGCAGTACTTC.

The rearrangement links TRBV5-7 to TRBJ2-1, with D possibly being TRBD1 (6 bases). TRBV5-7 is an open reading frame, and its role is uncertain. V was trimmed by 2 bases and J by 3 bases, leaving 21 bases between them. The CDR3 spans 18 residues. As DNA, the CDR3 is TGTGCCAGCAGCTTACGGGACACTCCAGGGACAATCTACAATGAGCAGTTCTTC. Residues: CASSLRDTPGTIYNEQFF.

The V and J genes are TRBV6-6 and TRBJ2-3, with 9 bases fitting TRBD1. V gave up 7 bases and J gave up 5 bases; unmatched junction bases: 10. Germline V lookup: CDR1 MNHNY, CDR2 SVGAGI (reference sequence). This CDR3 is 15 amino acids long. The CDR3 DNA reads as TGTGCCAGCACCCTGTCCGGGACAGGGAAAGATACGCAGTATTTT. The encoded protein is CASTLSGTGKDTQYF.

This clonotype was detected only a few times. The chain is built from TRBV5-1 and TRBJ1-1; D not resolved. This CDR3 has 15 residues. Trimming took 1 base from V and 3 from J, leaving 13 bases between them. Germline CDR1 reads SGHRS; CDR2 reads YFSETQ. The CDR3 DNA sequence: TGCGCCAGCAGCTTGCAGAGTCCACGGGACACTGAAGCTTTCTTT. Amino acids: CASSLQSPRDTEAFF.

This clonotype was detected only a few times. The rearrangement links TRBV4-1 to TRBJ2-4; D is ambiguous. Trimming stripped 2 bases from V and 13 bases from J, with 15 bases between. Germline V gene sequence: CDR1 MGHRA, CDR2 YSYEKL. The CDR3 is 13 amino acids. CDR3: CASSQLGFLAQYF. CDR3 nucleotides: TGCGCCAGCAGCCAACTTGGGTTTTTGGCCCAGTACTTC.

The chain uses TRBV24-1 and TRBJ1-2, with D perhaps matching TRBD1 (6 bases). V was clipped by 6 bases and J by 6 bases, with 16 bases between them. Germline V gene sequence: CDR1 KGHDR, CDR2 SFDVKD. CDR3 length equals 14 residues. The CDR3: CATSPRNRDHGYTF. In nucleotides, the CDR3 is TGTGCCACCAGTCCCCGGAACAGGGACCATGGCTACACCTTC.

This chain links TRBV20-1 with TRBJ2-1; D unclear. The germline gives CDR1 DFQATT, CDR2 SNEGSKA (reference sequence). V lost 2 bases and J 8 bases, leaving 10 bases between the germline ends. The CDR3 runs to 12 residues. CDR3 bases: TGCAGTGCTAGATCGCCCGGCGATGAGCAGTTCTTC. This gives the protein CSARSPGDEQFF.

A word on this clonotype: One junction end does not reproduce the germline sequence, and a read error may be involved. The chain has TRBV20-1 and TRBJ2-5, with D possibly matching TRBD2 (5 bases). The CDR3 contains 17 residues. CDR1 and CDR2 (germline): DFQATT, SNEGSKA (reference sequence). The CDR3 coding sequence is TGCAGTGCTAGAGATCGGGAAGTAAGTGGCGTGTCGGAGACCCTGTACTTC. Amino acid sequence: CSARDREVSGVSETLYF.